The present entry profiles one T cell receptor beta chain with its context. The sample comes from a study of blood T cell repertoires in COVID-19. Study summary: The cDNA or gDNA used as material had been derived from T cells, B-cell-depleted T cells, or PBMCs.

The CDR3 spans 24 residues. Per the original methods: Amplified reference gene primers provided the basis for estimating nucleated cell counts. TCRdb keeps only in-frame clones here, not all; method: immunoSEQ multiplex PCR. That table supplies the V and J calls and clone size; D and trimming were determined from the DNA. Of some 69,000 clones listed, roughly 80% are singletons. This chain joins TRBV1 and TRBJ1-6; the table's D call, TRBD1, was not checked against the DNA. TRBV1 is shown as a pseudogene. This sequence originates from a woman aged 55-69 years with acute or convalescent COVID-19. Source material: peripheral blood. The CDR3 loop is CTSSQDWFFPTGDPSSSYNSPLHF. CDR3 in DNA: TGCACCAGCAGCCAAGATTGGTTTTTTCCGACAGGGGATCCCTCGAGCTCCTATAATTCACCCCTCCACTTT.